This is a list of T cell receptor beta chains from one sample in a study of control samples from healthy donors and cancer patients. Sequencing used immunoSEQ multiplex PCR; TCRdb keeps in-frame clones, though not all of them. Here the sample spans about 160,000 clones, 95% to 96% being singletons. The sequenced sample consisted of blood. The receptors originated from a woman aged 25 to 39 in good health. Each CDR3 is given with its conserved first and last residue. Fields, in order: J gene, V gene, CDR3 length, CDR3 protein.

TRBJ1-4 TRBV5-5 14 CASSLGTTNEKLFF
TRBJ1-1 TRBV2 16 CASSGDREKMNTEAFF
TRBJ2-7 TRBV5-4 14 CASSPGGHPYEQYF
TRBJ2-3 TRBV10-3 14 CAISPTSGSDTQYF
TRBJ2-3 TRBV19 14 CASSLGTGPDTQYF
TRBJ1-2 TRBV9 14 CASSPDSPNYGYTF
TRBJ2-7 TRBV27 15 CASSWGGEDSYEQYF
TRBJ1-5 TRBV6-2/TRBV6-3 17 CASSYLGRGTGNQPQHF
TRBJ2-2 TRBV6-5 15 CASSRLAEGTGELFF
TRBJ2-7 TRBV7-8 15 CASTSGTSGPYEQYF